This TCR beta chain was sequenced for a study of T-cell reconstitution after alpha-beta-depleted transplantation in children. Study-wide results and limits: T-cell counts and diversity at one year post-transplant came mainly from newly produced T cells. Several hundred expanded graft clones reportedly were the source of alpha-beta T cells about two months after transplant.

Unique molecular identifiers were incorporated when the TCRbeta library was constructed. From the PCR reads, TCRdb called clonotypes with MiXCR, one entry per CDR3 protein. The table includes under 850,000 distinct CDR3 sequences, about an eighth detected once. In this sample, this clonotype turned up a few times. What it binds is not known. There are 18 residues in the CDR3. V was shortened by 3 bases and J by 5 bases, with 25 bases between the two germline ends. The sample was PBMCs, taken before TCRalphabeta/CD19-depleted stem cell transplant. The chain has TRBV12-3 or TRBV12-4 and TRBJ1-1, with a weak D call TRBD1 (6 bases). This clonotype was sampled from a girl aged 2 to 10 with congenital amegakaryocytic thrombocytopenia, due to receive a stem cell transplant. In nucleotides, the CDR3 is TGTGCCAGCAGTTTGGTTCGATTTATGGACAGCCGACGTACTGAAGCTTTCTTT. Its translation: CASSLVRFMDSRRTEAFF.